This T cell receptor (beta chain) was retrieved from a study of T cell responses to AZD1222 COVID-19 vaccine. With 4 bases clipped from V and 6 bases from J, the junction kept 4 bases outside the gene matches. The length of the CDR3 is 14 residues. Germline V gene data show CDR1 as SEHNR and CDR2 as FQNEAQ (reference sequence). The protocol was immunoSEQ multiplex PCR, while the TCRdb copy is restricted to in-frame clones and leaves out a portion. The sample comprises about 75,000 clones, roughly 84% of which are singletons, and 18% rests with the top ten. Overall study results and limits: Vaccination with two AZD1222 doses was followed by a rise in Spike-specific TCR breadth and depth.

About this clone: Its antigen is not known.

Sequenced material: peripheral blood, taken 28 days after the second AZD1222 dose. This clonotype was obtained from an adult who received the AZD1222 COVID-19 vaccine. This chain uses TRBV7-9 with TRBJ2-3; 10 bases fit TRBD1. As DNA, the CDR3 is TGTGCCAGCAGCTGGGACAGGGGAATCGATACGCAGTATTTT. Its translation is CASSWDRGIDTQYF.